This passage covers 21 T cell receptor beta chains from one sample sequenced in a study of long-term antiretroviral therapy in people with HIV. Sequencing used immunoSEQ v3.0 at survey level. Using immunoSEQ multiplex PCR, the repertoire was profiled, and TCRdb retains in-frame clones only, with some absent. This sample yields tens of thousands of clones, of which around 80% are seen a single time; roughly 10% belongs to the top ten. The input for sequencing was unsorted PBMCs, taken 1.5 years before starting antiretroviral therapy. These receptors were collected from a man between 18 and 29 years old with HIV.

The V call is TRBV6-6, the J call TRBJ2-6, with D tentatively TRBD2 (5 bases). From germline, CDR1 is MNHNY and CDR2 SVGAGI (reference sequence). Trimming removed 6 bases at V and 2 bases at J, with 14 bases between. The CDR3 contains 16 residues. The CDR3, as DNA: TGTGCCAGCAGGAACCCGCGAGGGACTGGGGCCAACGTCCTGACTTTC. This encodes CASRNPRGTGANVLTF.

This clone was counted a single time. V and J are TRBV5-1 and TRBJ1-1; 8 bases are shared with TRBD1. Germline V gene data show CDR1 as SGHRS and CDR2 as YFSETQ. The V segment lost 4 bases and the J segment 1 base; nucleotides outside the gene matches: 3. The CDR3 has 14 residues. The CDR3 DNA follows: TGCGCCAGCAGCCATGGGACAGGGAACACTGAAGCTTTCTTT. Its translation is CASSHGTGNTEAFF. Drawing the rest from reference TRBV5-1 and TRBJ1-1, the complete variable domain is KAGVTQTPRYLIKTRGQQVTLSCSPISGHRSVSWYQQTPGQGLQFLFEYFSETQRNKGNFPGRFSGRQFSNSRSEMNVSTLELGDSALYLCASSHGTGNTEAFFGQGTRLTVV.

The V call is TRBV13, the J call TRBJ2-7; 8 positions match TRBD2. This CDR3 contains 16 residues. The germline V gene encodes CDR1 PRHDT and CDR2 FYEKMQ (reference sequence). The V and J ends lost 4 bases and 4 bases, in that order; junction bases with no gene match: 12. CDR3 amino acids: CASSSGVLAGFYEQYF. The CDR3 DNA is TGTGCCAGCAGCTCAGGGGTCCTAGCGGGCTTTTACGAGCAGTACTTC.

The chain is built from TRBV7-8 and TRBJ1-1, with 7 positions matching TRBD1. The V gene's germline CDR1 is SGHVS and CDR2 FQNEAQ. The CDR3 has 14 residues. The V and J ends lost 5 bases and 5 bases, in that order; junction bases with no gene match: 8. Here the CDR3 DNA reads TGTGCCAGCAGCACAGCCAGGGGGGAGACTGAAGCTTTCTTT. As protein: CASSTARGETEAFF. The full variable domain, with the rest looked up from reference TRBV7-8 and TRBJ1-1, is GAGVSQSPRYKVAKRGQDVALRCDPISGHVSLFWYQQALGQGPEFLTYFQNEAQLDKSGLPSDRFFAERPEGSVSTLKIQRTQQEDSAVYLCASSTARGETEAFFGQGTRLTVV.

This chain joins TRBV6-6 and TRBJ1-1; tentative D call: TRBD1 (5 bases). The germline V gene encodes CDR1 MNHNY and CDR2 SVGAGI (reference sequence). The ends were cut back, 6 bases at V and 1 base at J, with 9 bases in the middle. The CDR3 totals 13 residues. This chain's CDR3 is CASSQGPNTEAFF. DNA of the CDR3: TGTGCCAGCAGCCAGGGACCGAACACTGAAGCTTTCTTT.

This clone was detected once. The rearrangement joins TRBV4-2 to TRBJ2-3; TRBD2 aligns across 11 bases. V lost 0 bases and J lost 4; bases outside the gene matches: 3. Germline CDR1 and CDR2: LGHNA and YNFKEQ. This CDR3 contains 16 residues. CDR3 bases: TGTGCCAGCAGCCAAGATTTAGCGGGGGGGCCAGATACGCAGTATTTT. Its protein product is CASSQDLAGGPDTQYF.

The rearrangement uses TRBV15 and TRBJ1-1, with 9 bases fitting TRBD1. CDR1 is LNHNV, CDR2 YYDKDF, per germline (reference sequence). V shed 5 bases, J shed 3 bases, and the junction held 10 bases outside the gene matches. There are 16 residues in the CDR3. The CDR3 coding sequence is TGTGCCACCAGCTTCCGGGACAGGGATATAGACACTGAAGCTTTCTTT. Translating gives CATSFRDRDIDTEAFF. The whole variable domain, filled in from reference TRBV15 and TRBJ1-1, reads DAMVIQNPRYQVTQFGKPVTLSCSQTLNHNVMYWYQQKSSQAPKLLFHYYDKDFNNEADTPDNFQSRRPNTSFCFLDIRSPGLGDTAMYLCATSFRDRDIDTEAFFGQGTRLTVV.

This chain links TRBV30 with TRBJ1-4; weak D call: TRBD1 (5 bases). Germline V gene lookup returns CDR1 GTSNPN and CDR2 SVGIG (reference sequence). This CDR3 spans 14 amino acids. V lost 0 bases to trimming and J lost 6 bases, with 11 bases between them. The CDR3 region is CAWSVRQLHEKLFF. The DNA of the CDR3 is TGTGCCTGGAGTGTACGACAGTTACATGAAAAACTGTTTTTT.

The chain combines TRBV5-1 with TRBJ1-1; TRBD1 matches 8 bases. The trim removed 2 bases at V and 8 bases at J, leaving 2 bases unmatched. CDR3 length: 12 amino acids. CDR1 SGHRS and CDR2 YFSETQ come from the germline V gene. This CDR3 reads CASSFGTGEAFF. The CDR3 nucleotides are TGCGCCAGCAGCTTTGGGACAGGAGAAGCTTTCTTT.

This chain links TRBV27 with TRBJ2-5; TRBD1 aligns across 8 bases. V lost 6 bases and J lost 2; bases outside the gene matches: 5. CDR3 size: 14 residues. The germline V gene encodes CDR1 MNHEY and CDR2 SMNVEV (reference sequence). The chain's CDR3 is CASSLRTGQETQYF. The CDR3 DNA reads TGTGCCAGCAGCCTAAGGACAGGGCAAGAGACCCAGTACTTC.

The chain is built from TRBV7-8 and TRBJ1-2; D unclear. The CDR3 runs 16 residues. The germline V gene has CDR1 SGHVS and CDR2 FQNEAQ. Trimming took off 1 base at V and 4 bases at J, with 16 bases between the two ends. As DNA, the CDR3 is TGTGCCAGCAGCTTAGGCAAAGAGGGATTGATCTATGGCTACACCTTC. It codes for CASSLGKEGLIYGYTF. Complete variable domain (other parts from reference TRBV7-8 and TRBJ1-2): GAGVSQSPRYKVAKRGQDVALRCDPISGHVSLFWYQQALGQGPEFLTYFQNEAQLDKSGLPSDRFFAERPEGSVSTLKIQRTQQEDSAVYLCASSLGKEGLIYGYTFGSGTRLTVV.

This clone was counted a few times. CDR3 sequence: CASSSDRGGELFF. The CDR3 DNA reads TGTGCCAGCAGTTCTGACAGGGGCGGGGAGCTGTTTTTT. The chain uses TRBV6-5 and TRBJ2-2; 8 bases agree with TRBD1. This CDR3 spans 13 amino acids. J gave up 7 bases and V 4 bases, and 2 bases lay outside the gene matches. Germline-derived CDR1 and CDR2 are MNHEY and SVGAGI.

V usage is TRBV4-2 and J usage is TRBJ2-7; D may be TRBD1 (6 bases). V was pared by 4 bases and J by 2 bases, with 21 bases between. Germline CDR1 LGHNA, CDR2 YNFKEQ. CDR3 size: 17 residues. The CDR3 DNA reads as TGTGCCAGCAGCCGGGGCTTCGGGGAGCGGACAGCCTACGAGCAGTACTTC. This sequence encodes CASSRGFGERTAYEQYF.

The CDR3 DNA reads TGTGCCAGCAGCCGATCGGGGCGTGAAGCTTTCTTT. Translation: CASSRSGREAFF. This chain joins TRBV14 and TRBJ1-1; TRBD1 is a possible D gene (5 bases). The CDR3 has 12 residues. Germline V gene sequence: CDR1 SGHDN, CDR2 FVKESK. Trimming left V 4 bases short and J 7 bases short, with 10 bases between. Together with reference TRBV14 and TRBJ1-1, the CDR3 gives the full variable domain: EAGVTQFPSHSVIEKGQTVTLRCDPISGHDNLYWYRRVMGKEIKFLLHFVKESKQDESGMPNNRFLAERTGGTYSTLKVQPAELEDSGVYFCASSRSGREAFFGQGTRLTVV.

As for this clone: Within the sample, other DNA sequences also encode this same CDR3. The chain employs TRBV10-1 and TRBJ2-1; no firm D call. CDR3 length equals 13 residues. V was shortened by 5 bases and J by 4 bases, with 9 bases between the two germline ends. Germline CDR1 and CDR2: WNHNN and SYGVQD (reference sequence). The CDR3 bases are TGCGCCAGCAGTCCTGACTCTTACAATGAGCAGTTCTTC. Translating it yields CASSPDSYNEQFF.

The chain couples TRBV7-3 to TRBJ2-7; no clear D. The germline gives CDR1 SGHTA, CDR2 FQGTGA. This CDR3 has 14 amino acids. With 2 bases removed from V and 2 bases from J, the gap between germline ends came to 10 bases. CDR3: CASSLGQQTYEQYF. In DNA, the CDR3 is TGTGCCAGCAGCTTAGGGCAGCAGACCTACGAGCAGTACTTC.

The gene calls are TRBV7-3 and TRBJ1-6; no firm D call. Germline CDR1 is SGHTA and CDR2 is FQGTGA. V lost 0 bases, J lost 4 bases, and 10 bases lay in between. This CDR3 spans 16 amino acids. CDR3 in amino acids: CASSLTEPPYNSPLHF. CDR3 nucleotides: TGTGCCAGCAGCTTAACCGAGCCACCTTATAATTCACCCCTCCACTTT.

The chain joins TRBV7-9 to TRBJ1-1; 7 nucleotides agree with TRBD1. V was clipped by 6 bases and J by 1 base; unmatched bases: 2. The CDR3 is 13 residues long. The germline gives CDR1 SEHNR, CDR2 FQNEAQ (reference sequence). The CDR3: CASRWTGNTEAFF. CDR3 DNA sequence: TGTGCCAGCAGATGGACAGGGAACACTGAAGCTTTCTTT.

V usage is TRBV5-1 and J usage is TRBJ2-5; TRBD2 aligns across 8 bases. The CDR3 loop spans 17 amino acids. J lost 4 bases, V lost 1 base, and 12 bases had no gene match. The V gene's germline CDR1 is SGHRS and CDR2 YFSETQ. The CDR3 DNA follows: TGCGCCAGCAGCTTGACGTCAAAAGCGGGAGTAGGAGAGACCCAGTACTTC. Its protein product is CASSLTSKAGVGETQYF.

The chain joins TRBV7-3 to TRBJ1-2; 9 bases fit TRBD1. The germline gives CDR1 SGHTA, CDR2 FQGTGA. The CDR3 has 15 residues. V lost 5 bases to trimming and J lost 7 bases; unmatched junction nucleotides: 11. The CDR3 loop is CASSPTWGQGAGYTF. CDR3 coding DNA: TGTGCCAGCAGCCCCACGTGGGGACAGGGTGCTGGCTACACCTTC.

V gene TRBV6-1 combines with J gene TRBJ2-2, with 8 bases identical to TRBD1. CDR1 MNHNS and CDR2 SASEGT come from the germline V gene. The CDR3 is made up of 17 amino acids. V gave up 2 bases and J gave up 3 bases; unmatched junction bases: 8. The CDR3 region is CASSEPSWTGYTGELFF. In DNA form, the CDR3 reads TGTGCCAGCAGTGAACCTTCCTGGACAGGGTACACCGGGGAGCTGTTTTTT.